This is a list of T cell receptor beta chains from one sample in a study of cytotoxic CD8 clonotypes in ibrutinib-treated CLL. The assay was immunoSEQ multiplex PCR, and TCRdb's table has in-frame clones only and misses some. This sample has around 70,000 clones, with over 75% found just once. The specimen was PBMCs, collected at disease progression, from a patient treated with ibrutinib. These receptors were taken from a human donor with chronic lymphocytic leukemia. The CDR3 runs from the conserved cysteine through the conserved F or W. Each record gives: D gene, clone size, V gene, J gene, CDR3 DNA, CDR3 protein. A D gene is named only where the DNA matches it firmly. Expanded clones get a size class; other rows say once, few or many, or leave the size out.

>TRBD2|-|TRBV7-2|TRBJ2-7
TGTGCCAGCAGCTTAATCGCGGGGGGCCCCTACGAGCAGTACTTC
CASSLIAGGPYEQYF
>-|-|TRBV6-5|TRBJ2-7
TGTGCCAGCAGTTCCGCAACAGGATACGAGCAGTACTTC
CASSSATGYEQYF
>-|-|TRBV9|TRBJ1-1
TGTGCCAGCACCGTGGGACCGCGGAACACTGAAGCTTTCTTT
CASTVGPRNTEAFF
>-|-|TRBV5-4|TRBJ2-1
TGTGCCAGCAGCCAGGACGTGACTCAATACTACAATGAGCAGTTCTTC
CASSQDVTQYYNEQFF
>TRBD2|few|TRBV7-2|TRBJ2-7
TGTGCCAGCAGCTTTACTAGCGGGAAATACGAGCAGTACTTC
CASSFTSGKYEQYF
>-|-|TRBV5-4|TRBJ1-1
TGTGCCAGCAGCTCACCAGGGTGGGGAGAAGCTTTCTTT
CASSSPGWGEAFF
>-|-|TRBV7-9|TRBJ1-3
TGTGCCAGCAGCTTATCTGGGCTGGGGAACACCATATATTTT
CASSLSGLGNTIYF
>-|-|TRBV5-8|TRBJ1-6
TGTGCCAGCAGCTTGGAGGTTCTGACAGGCTCCTATAATTCACCCCTCCACTTT
CASSLEVLTGSYNSPLHF
>TRBD1|-|TRBV28|TRBJ1-1
TGTGCCAGCAGTGCCCCTCCGGGACAGGGTCGGACTGAAGCTTTCTTT
CASSAPPGQGRTEAFF
>TRBD2|-|TRBV28|TRBJ2-5
TGTGCCAGCAGTTTGGGCGGCCTAGCGGGCGGGACCCAGTACTTC
CASSLGGLAGGTQYF